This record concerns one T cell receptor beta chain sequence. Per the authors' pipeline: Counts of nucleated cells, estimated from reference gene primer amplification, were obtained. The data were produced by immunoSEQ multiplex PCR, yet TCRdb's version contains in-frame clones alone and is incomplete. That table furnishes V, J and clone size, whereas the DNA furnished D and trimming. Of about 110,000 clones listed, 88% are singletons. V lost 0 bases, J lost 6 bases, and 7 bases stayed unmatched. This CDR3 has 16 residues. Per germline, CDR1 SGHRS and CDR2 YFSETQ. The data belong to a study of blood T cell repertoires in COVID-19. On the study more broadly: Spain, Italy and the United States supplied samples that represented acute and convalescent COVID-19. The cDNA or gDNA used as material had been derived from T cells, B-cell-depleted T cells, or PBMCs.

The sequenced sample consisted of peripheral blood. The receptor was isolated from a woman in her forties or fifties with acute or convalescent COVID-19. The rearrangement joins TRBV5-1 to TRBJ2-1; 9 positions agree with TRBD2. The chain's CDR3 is CASSLEVSGSGNEQFF. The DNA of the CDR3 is TGCGCCAGCAGCTTGGAGGTTAGCGGGAGCGGCAATGAGCAGTTCTTC.